The clone carrying this TCR beta chain is a singleton in its sample. The antigen remains undetermined. This entry comes from a study of cytomegalovirus exposure and HLA in healthy donors. Regarding the study as a whole: In a later analysis, around 18,000 TCR beta sequences were associated with HLA alleles at 0.05 false discovery rate. In vitro checks showed that a few CMV-associated chains really do target CMV antigens. It was assumed in the presence/absence analyses that sequencing depth was roughly uniform across donors. A few V segments could not be told apart, such as TRBV6-2 and TRBV6-3, and were left out.

This CDR3 has 14 amino acids. In germline, CDR1 is LGHNA, CDR2 YNFKEQ. Trimming took 1 base from V and 6 from J, leaving 12 bases between them. Primers for the PCR totalled 60 Vbeta and 13 Jbeta. Sequencing used immunoSEQ multiplex PCR; TCRdb keeps in-frame clones, though not all of them. This sample has about 130,000 clones, with approximately 80% found just once. The sequence derives from a woman aged 40-49 years in good health and CMV-seronegative. The sample consisted of PBMCs. The chain couples TRBV4-2 to TRBJ1-1; perhaps TRBD1 as D (6 bases). The CDR3, as DNA: TGTGCCAGCAGCCAAGGACAGGAGACAGCTGAAGCTTTCTTT. Translated, it gives CASSQGQETAEAFF.